This record looks at one T cell receptor (beta chain) sequence and its context. Its antigen is as yet unknown. The data were obtained in a study of T cell responses to AZD1222 COVID-19 vaccine. CDR1 is SGHTA, CDR2 FQGNSA, per germline. There are 17 residues in the CDR3. The V gene lost 3 bases and the J gene lost 6 bases, with 21 bases spanning the gap. General study findings and limits: Donors were chiefly white British, with a greater number of females, and clonal diversity was perhaps underestimated.

Sequencing was performed with immunoSEQ multiplex PCR; in TCRdb, only in-frame clones are kept and a portion is missing. This repertoire shows about 86,000 clones, about nine tenths found once; its top ten account for 5.3%. Sequenced here: peripheral blood, sampled 28 days after the second AZD1222 dose. The clonotype was recovered from an adult who received the AZD1222 COVID-19 vaccine. V usage is TRBV7-2 and J usage is TRBJ1-5, with D possibly being TRBD1 (5 bases). The CDR3 coding sequence is TGTGCCAGCAGCTTCTTACCCAGCGTGGGGCAAGGTCAGCCCCAGCATTTT. Translated: CASSFLPSVGQGQPQHF.